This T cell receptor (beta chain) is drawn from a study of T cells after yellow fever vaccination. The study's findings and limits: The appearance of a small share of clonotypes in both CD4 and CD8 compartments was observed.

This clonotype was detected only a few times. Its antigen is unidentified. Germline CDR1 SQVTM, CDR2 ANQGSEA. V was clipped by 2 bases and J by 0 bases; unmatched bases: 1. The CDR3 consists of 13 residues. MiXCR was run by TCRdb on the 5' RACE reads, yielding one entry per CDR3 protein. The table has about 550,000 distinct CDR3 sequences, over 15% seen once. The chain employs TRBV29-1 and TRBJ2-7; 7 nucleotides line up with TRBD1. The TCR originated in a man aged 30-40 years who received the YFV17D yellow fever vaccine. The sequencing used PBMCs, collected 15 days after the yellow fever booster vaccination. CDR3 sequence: CSVERQGSYEQYF. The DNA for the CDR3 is TGCAGCGTTGAACGACAGGGCTCCTACGAGCAGTACTTC.